Shown below are 2 T cell receptor beta chains from a single sample sequenced in a study of control samples from healthy donors and cancer patients. Libraries were prepared by immunoSEQ multiplex PCR; TCRdb keeps only in-frame clonotypes and omits some of them. This table holds roughly 200,000 clones. Input material: blood. Receptors were obtained from a woman younger than 45 in good health.

This chain links TRBV11-2 with TRBJ1-4, with 7 bases aligning to TRBD1. Germline loops: CDR1 SGHAT, CDR2 FQNNGV. The CDR3 spans 15 residues. V gave up 2 bases and J gave up 6 bases; unmatched junction bases: 6. As DNA, the CDR3 is TGTGCCAGCAGCTTAAGGGGGCGCCGGGATGAAAAACTGTTTTTT. It encodes CASSLRGRRDEKLFF.

The rearrangement links TRBV27 to TRBJ1-1; D gene uncertain. Germline CDR1 is MNHEY and CDR2 is SMNVEV (reference sequence). The CDR3 runs to 14 residues. Between the trimmed V and J ends, which lost 2 bases and 4 bases, there was a span of 11 bases. As DNA, the CDR3 is TGTGCCAGCAGTTTAAAGGGTTCGAGCACTGAAGCTTTCTTT. Translating it yields CASSLKGSSTEAFF.